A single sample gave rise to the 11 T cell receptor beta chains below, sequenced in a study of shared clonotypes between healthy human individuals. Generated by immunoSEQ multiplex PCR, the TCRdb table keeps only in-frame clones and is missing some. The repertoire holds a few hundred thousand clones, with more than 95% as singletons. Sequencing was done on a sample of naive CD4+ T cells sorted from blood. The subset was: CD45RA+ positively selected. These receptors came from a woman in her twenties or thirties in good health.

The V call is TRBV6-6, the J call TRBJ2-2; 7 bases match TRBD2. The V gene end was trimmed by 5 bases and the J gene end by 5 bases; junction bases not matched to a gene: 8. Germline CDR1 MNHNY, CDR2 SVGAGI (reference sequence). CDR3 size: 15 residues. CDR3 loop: CASSLTSVRTGELFF. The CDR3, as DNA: TGTGCCAGCAGTCTCACTAGCGTTCGAACCGGGGAGCTGTTTTTT.

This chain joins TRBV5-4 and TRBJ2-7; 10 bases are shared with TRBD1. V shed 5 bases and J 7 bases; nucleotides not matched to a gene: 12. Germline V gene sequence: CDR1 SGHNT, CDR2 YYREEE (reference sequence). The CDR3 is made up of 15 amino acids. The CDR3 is CASSPGRTGGREQYF. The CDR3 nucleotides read TGTGCCAGCAGTCCTGGGAGGACAGGGGGACGAGAGCAGTACTTC.

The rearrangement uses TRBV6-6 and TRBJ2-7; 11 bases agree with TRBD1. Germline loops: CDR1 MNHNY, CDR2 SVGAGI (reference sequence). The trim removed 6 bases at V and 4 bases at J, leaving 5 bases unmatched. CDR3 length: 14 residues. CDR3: CASRTGTGGYEQYF. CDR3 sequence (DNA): TGTGCCAGCAGGACCGGGACAGGGGGTTACGAGCAGTACTTC.

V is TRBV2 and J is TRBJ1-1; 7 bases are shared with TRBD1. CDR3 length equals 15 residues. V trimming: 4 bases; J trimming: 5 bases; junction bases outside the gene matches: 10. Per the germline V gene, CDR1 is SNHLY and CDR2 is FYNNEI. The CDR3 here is CASSARPGQLTEAFF. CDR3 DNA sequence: TGTGCCAGCAGTGCAAGACCGGGACAGCTGACTGAAGCTTTCTTT.

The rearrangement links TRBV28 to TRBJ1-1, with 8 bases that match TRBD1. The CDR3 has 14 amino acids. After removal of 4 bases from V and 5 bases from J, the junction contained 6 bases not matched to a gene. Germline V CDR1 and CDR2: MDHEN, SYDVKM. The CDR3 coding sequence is TGTGCCAGCAGTTCAGGGGGCGTCAGGACTGAAGCTTTCTTT. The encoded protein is CASSSGGVRTEAFF.

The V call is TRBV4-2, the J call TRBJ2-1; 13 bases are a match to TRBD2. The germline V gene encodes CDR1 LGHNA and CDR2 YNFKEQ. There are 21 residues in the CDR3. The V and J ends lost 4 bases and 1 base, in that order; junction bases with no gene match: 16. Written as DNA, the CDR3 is TGTGCCAGCAGCCTACCACTTACTAGCGGGAGGGCCCAGGTTTCCTACAATGAGCAGTTCTTC. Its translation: CASSLPLTSGRAQVSYNEQFF.

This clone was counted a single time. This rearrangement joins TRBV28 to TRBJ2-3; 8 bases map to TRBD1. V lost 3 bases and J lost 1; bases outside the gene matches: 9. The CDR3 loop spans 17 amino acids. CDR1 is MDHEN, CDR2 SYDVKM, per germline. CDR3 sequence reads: CASSFLPGDRRTDTQYF. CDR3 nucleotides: TGTGCCAGCAGTTTCCTCCCGGGGGACAGGCGCACAGATACGCAGTATTTT. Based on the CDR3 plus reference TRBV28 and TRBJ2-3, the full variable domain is DVKVTQSSRYLVKRTGEKVFLECVQDMDHENMFWYRQDPGLGLRLIYFSYDVKMKEKGDIPEGYSVSREKKERFSLILESASTNQTSMYLCASSFLPGDRRTDTQYFGPGTRLTVL.

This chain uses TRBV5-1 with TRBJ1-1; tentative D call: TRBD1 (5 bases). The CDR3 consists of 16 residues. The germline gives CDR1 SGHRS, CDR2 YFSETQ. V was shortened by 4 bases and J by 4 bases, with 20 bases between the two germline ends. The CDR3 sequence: CASSLRTAARGTEAFF. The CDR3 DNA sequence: TGCGCCAGCAGCCTACGGACCGCGGCGAGGGGCACTGAAGCTTTCTTT.

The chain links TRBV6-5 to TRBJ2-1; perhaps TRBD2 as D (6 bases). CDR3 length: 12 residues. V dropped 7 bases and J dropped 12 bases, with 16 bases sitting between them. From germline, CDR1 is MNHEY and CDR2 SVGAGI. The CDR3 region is CASTSRDSRQFF. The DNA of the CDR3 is TGTGCCAGCACCAGCCGGGACTCCCGGCAGTTCTTC.

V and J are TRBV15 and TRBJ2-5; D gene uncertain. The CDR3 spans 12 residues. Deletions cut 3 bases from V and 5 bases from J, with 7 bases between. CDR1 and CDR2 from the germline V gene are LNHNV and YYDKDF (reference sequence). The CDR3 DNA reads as TGTGCCACCAGCAGGAGTGGGGAGACCCAGTACTTC. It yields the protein CATSRSGETQYF.

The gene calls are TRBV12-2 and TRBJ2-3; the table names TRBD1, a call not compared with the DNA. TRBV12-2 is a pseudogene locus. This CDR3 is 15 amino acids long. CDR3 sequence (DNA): TGTGCCAGCAGCCTCGGGACAGGGGAGACAGATACGCAGTATTTT. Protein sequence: CASSLGTGETDTQYF.